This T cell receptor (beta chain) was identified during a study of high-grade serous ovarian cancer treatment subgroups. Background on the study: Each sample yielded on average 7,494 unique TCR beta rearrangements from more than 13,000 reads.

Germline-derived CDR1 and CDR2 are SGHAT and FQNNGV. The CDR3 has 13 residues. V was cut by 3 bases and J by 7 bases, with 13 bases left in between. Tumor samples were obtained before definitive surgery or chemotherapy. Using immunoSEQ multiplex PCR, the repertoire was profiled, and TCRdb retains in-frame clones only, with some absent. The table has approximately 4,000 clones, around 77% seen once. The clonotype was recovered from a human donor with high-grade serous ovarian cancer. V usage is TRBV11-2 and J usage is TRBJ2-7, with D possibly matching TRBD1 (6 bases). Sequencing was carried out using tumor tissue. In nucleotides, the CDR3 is TGTGCCAGCAGCTTCCTGGGGACAAGTGAGCAGTACTTC. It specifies CASSFLGTSEQYF. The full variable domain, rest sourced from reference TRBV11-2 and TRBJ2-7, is EAGVAQSPRYKIIEKRQSVAFWCNPISGHATLYWYQQILGQGPKLLIQFQNNGVVDDSQLPKDRFSAERLKGVDSTLKIQPAKLEDSAVYLCASSFLGTSEQYFGPGTRLTVT.